The 23 T cell receptor beta chains listed next were all sequenced from one sample in a study of cytomegalovirus exposure and HLA in healthy donors (dated by TCRdb to the late 2010s). The library was built by means of the immunoSEQ multiplex PCR assay. A mixture of 60 forward primers for TCR Vbeta segments and 13 reverse primers for TCR Jbeta segments was used in the multiplex PCR. Not all clones reach the TCRdb copy of this immuneACCESS table, which keeps in-frame sequences only. Checked studies attribute under half of the gap to unresolved V genes and leave the rest unexplained. The sample table holds roughly 170,000 clones, of which more than 70% were seen once. The top ten constitute around 1.5% of the sample. The sample consisted of PBMCs. These receptors all come from a male donor in good health and CMV-seronegative.

This chain links TRBV7-3 with TRBJ2-7; 11 bases agree with TRBD2. The V gene's germline CDR1 is SGHTA and CDR2 FQGTGA. The CDR3 totals 16 residues. V gave up 5 bases and J gave up 2 bases; unmatched junction bases: 8. This CDR3 reads CASSPAGTSGPYEQYF. The CDR3 coding sequence is TGTGCCAGCAGCCCCGCCGGGACTAGCGGACCCTACGAGCAGTACTTC.

This sequence joins TRBV29-1 and TRBJ2-7; D is undetermined. CDR1 and CDR2 (germline): SQVTM, ANQGSEA. The CDR3 sequence is 13 residues long. The ends were cut back, 4 bases at V and 3 bases at J, with 13 bases in the middle. The CDR3 here is CSVASRMYYEQYF. CDR3 DNA: TGCAGCGTTGCAAGCAGGATGTACTACGAGCAGTACTTC.

This clone came up once. The V and J genes are TRBV7-9 and TRBJ2-7, with D possibly matching TRBD2 (5 bases). CDR3 length: 19 residues. Trimming removed 4 bases from V and 0 bases from J, with 25 bases in between. The germline V gene encodes CDR1 SEHNR and CDR2 FQNEAQ (reference sequence). CDR3 bases: TGTGCCAGCAGCTCGTTGGCTAGCCCTAGCCTCCTAAGCTCCTACGAGCAGTACTTC. It is translated as CASSSLASPSLLSSYEQYF.

The chain employs TRBV4-3 and TRBJ2-2; D is unresolved. With 0 bases removed from V and 3 bases from J, the gap between germline ends came to 14 bases. Germline CDR1 LGHNA, CDR2 YSLEER. This CDR3 region has 17 residues. For the CDR3, the DNA is TGCGCCAGCAGCCAAGACGGTGTAGCTACACACACCGGGGAGCTGTTTTTT. Translating it yields CASSQDGVATHTGELFF.

This clone was observed a few times. This chain uses TRBV7-2 with TRBJ2-6, with a tentative D call TRBD2 (6 bases). V lost 6 bases, J lost 2 bases, and 8 bases lay in between. The length of the CDR3 is 14 residues. CDR1 and CDR2 from the germline V gene are SGHTA and FQGNSA. CDR3 sequence reads: CASRRGTGANVLTF. CDR3 DNA sequence: TGTGCCAGCAGGCGGGGAACTGGGGCCAACGTCCTGACTTTC.

On this clone: Relative to the germline gene, one junction end is altered; a read error may explain this. The rearrangement joins TRBV7-9 to TRBJ1-1; 7 bases are shared with TRBD1. Germline V gene sequence: CDR1 SEHNR, CDR2 FQNEAQ (reference sequence). The CDR3 loop spans 14 amino acids. CDR3 nucleotide sequence: TGTTCCAGCGAAGAACAGGGGATGAGCACTGAAGCTTTCTTT. It specifies CSSEEQGMSTEAFF.

This chain uses TRBV27 with TRBJ2-7; no reliable D call. The CDR3 is made up of 15 amino acids. The V gene lost 5 bases and the J gene lost 0 bases, with 14 bases spanning the gap. Germline CDR1 MNHEY, CDR2 SMNVEV (reference sequence). The CDR3 nucleotides are TGTGCCAGCAGTCCTACCCCGTTTGGCTCCTACGAGCAGTACTTC. Translating gives CASSPTPFGSYEQYF.

The chain is built from TRBV18 and TRBJ1-1, with D tentatively TRBD1 (5 bases). Trimming took 5 bases from V and 0 from J, leaving 13 bases between them. CDR3 length: 15 amino acids. The germline V gene encodes CDR1 KGHSH and CDR2 LQKENI. CDR3 nucleotides: TGTGCCAGCTCAAGACAGAAGGAATTGAACACTGAAGCTTTCTTT. As protein: CASSRQKELNTEAFF.

The chain carries TRBV5-1 and TRBJ2-7; 7 bases agree with TRBD2. Trimming took 4 bases from V and 2 from J; bases not matched to a gene: 9. CDR3 length equals 15 residues. Germline CDR1 and CDR2: SGHRS and YFSETQ. Here the CDR3 DNA reads TGCGCCAGCAGCCCCCGGGGAGGGACCCCCTACGAGCAGTACTTC. Residues: CASSPRGGTPYEQYF.

The chain combines TRBV29-1 with TRBJ1-6, with TRBD1 matching over 9 bases. The CDR3 runs 15 residues. CDR1 SQVTM and CDR2 ANQGSEA come from the germline V gene. CDR3 bases: TGCAGTTACCCCGGGACAGGGTCGCGAGGGTTCCCCCTCCACTTT. This gives the protein CSYPGTGSRGFPLHF.

The V gene is TRBV7-8, the J gene TRBJ2-3; TRBD2 matches 15 bases. After removal of 5 bases from V and 6 bases from J, the junction contained 9 bases not matched to a gene. The length of the CDR3 is 17 residues. The V gene's germline CDR1 is SGHVS and CDR2 FQNEAQ. The CDR3 DNA reads as TGTGCCAGCAGCGGTCGGACTAGCGGGAGGGAGAAGGATACGCAGTATTTT. Amino acid sequence: CASSGRTSGREKDTQYF.

This clone was found once. The V and J genes are TRBV5-6 and TRBJ1-4; TRBD1 matches at 8 bases. The CDR3 loop spans 15 amino acids. With V trimmed by 0 bases and J by 8 bases, 6 bases remained unmatched. Germline CDR1 reads SGHDT; CDR2 reads YYEEEE. CDR3: CASSLGTGWTEKLFF. The CDR3 coding sequence is TGTGCCAGCAGCTTGGGGACAGGGTGGACGGAAAAACTGTTTTTT. Combining the CDR3 with reference TRBV5-6 and TRBJ1-4 gives the whole variable domain DAGVTQSPTHLIKTRGQQVTLRCSPKSGHDTVSWYQQALGQGPQFIFQYYEEEERQRGNFPDRFSGHQFPNYSSELNVNALLLGDSALYLCASSLGTGWTEKLFFGSGTQLSVL.

The chain combines TRBV5-1 with TRBJ1-1, with a tentative D call TRBD1 (5 bases). CDR3 length: 14 residues. Germline assignment: CDR1 SGHRS and CDR2 YFSETQ. Trimming shortened V by 7 bases and J by 1 base, and 14 bases separated the two germline ends. The DNA for the CDR3 is TGCGCCAGCCATGGGGTAACAGGGAACACTGAAGCTTTCTTT. As protein: CASHGVTGNTEAFF. The whole variable domain, remainder taken from reference TRBV5-1 and TRBJ1-1, is KAGVTQTPRYLIKTRGQQVTLSCSPISGHRSVSWYQQTPGQGLQFLFEYFSETQRNKGNFPGRFSGRQFSNSRSEMNVSTLELGDSALYLCASHGVTGNTEAFFGQGTRLTVV.

V is TRBV5-8 and J is TRBJ2-5; perhaps TRBD2 as D (6 bases). V gave up 2 bases and J gave up 6 bases, with 14 bases separating them. The germline V gene encodes CDR1 SGHTS and CDR2 YDEGEE. This CDR3 is 14 amino acids long. The CDR3 DNA reads TGTGCCAGCAGCTTAGGGCAGGGAGGAAAGACCCAGTACTTC. Its protein product is CASSLGQGGKTQYF.

This sequence joins TRBV28 and TRBJ1-1; no firm D call. CDR1 is MDHEN, CDR2 SYDVKM, per germline. Trimming shortened V by 7 bases and J by 12 bases, and 18 bases separated the two germline ends. The CDR3 is made up of 12 amino acids. The CDR3 spells CASTPGSWETFF. The DNA of the CDR3 is TGTGCCAGCACCCCCGGATCCTGGGAGACTTTCTTT.

This chain uses TRBV7-9 with TRBJ1-4; 10 bases map to TRBD1. There are 15 residues in the CDR3. Germline V gene lookup returns CDR1 SEHNR and CDR2 FQNEAQ (reference sequence). Unmatched junction bases numbered 3, after V lost 0 bases and J lost 8 bases. The CDR3 sequence: CASSLADRGNEKLFF. The CDR3, as DNA: TGTGCCAGCAGCTTAGCGGACAGGGGGAACGAAAAACTGTTTTTT.

This rearrangement joins TRBV20-1 to TRBJ1-1; D might be TRBD1 (5 bases). Germline V gene data show CDR1 as DFQATT and CDR2 as SNEGSKA (reference sequence). Trimming took off 5 bases at V and 7 bases at J, with 11 bases between the two ends. The CDR3 runs 11 residues. The CDR3 DNA is TGCAGTGCTCCAATACAGGTTGAAGCTTTCTTT. Protein sequence: CSAPIQVEAFF.

The chain uses TRBV5-1 and TRBJ2-1; maybe TRBD1 (5 bases). Germline V gene data show CDR1 as SGHRS and CDR2 as YFSETQ. This CDR3 spans 16 amino acids. Deletions cut 0 bases from V and 0 bases from J, with 10 bases between. For the CDR3, the DNA is TGCGCCAGCAGCTTGGGCCCAGGGCACTCCTACAATGAGCAGTTCTTC. It yields the protein CASSLGPGHSYNEQFF. The full variable domain, in which reference TRBV5-1 and TRBJ2-1 provide the parts outside the CDR3, is KAGVTQTPRYLIKTRGQQVTLSCSPISGHRSVSWYQQTPGQGLQFLFEYFSETQRNKGNFPGRFSGRQFSNSRSEMNVSTLELGDSALYLCASSLGPGHSYNEQFFGPGTRLTVL.

The rearrangement uses TRBV6-1 and TRBJ1-2, with 7 bases aligning to TRBD1. CDR3 length: 14 residues. Unmatched junction bases numbered 4, after V lost 0 bases and J lost 6 bases. CDR1 and CDR2 from the germline V gene are MNHNS and SASEGT. The CDR3 DNA reads TGTGCCAGCAGTGAAGCCCTTGGGACAGATGGCTACACCTTC. This sequence encodes CASSEALGTDGYTF.

The J gene is TRBJ1-5, the V gene TRBV10-3; no clear D. Per the germline V gene, CDR1 is ENHRY and CDR2 is SYGVKD. This CDR3 has 15 amino acids. Trimming left V 3 bases short and J 2 bases short, with 11 bases between. CDR3 sequence (DNA): TGTGCCATCAGTGAAGGCGGGCTCGGCAATCAGCCCCAGCATTTT. As protein: CAISEGGLGNQPQHF.

The V gene is TRBV9, the J gene TRBJ2-3, with 9 bases lining up with TRBD2. Germline V gene data show CDR1 as SGDLS and CDR2 as YYNGEE. V lost 0 bases to trimming and J lost 0 bases; unmatched junction nucleotides: 2. The CDR3 is 16 residues long. This CDR3 is CASSVGLAASTDTQYF. The CDR3, as DNA: TGTGCCAGCAGCGTAGGACTAGCGGCTAGCACAGATACGCAGTATTTT.

The chain carries TRBV2 and TRBJ2-2; D call uncertain. The length of the CDR3 is 14 residues. Per germline, CDR1 SNHLY and CDR2 FYNNEI. V was cut by 2 bases and J by 4 bases, with 8 bases left in between. As DNA, the CDR3 is TGTGCCAGCAGTGAATCCCGCGGCACCGGGGAGCTGTTTTTT. The encoded protein is CASSESRGTGELFF.

The chain joins TRBV11-3 to TRBJ2-7, with D possibly TRBD2 on 6 matching bases. The CDR3 sequence is 13 residues long. Trimming shortened V by 3 bases and J by 2 bases, and 8 bases separated the two germline ends. Germline CDR1 and CDR2: SGHNT and YENEEA. CDR3 nucleotide sequence: TGTGCCAGCAGCTTGGGCGGGACCTACGAGCAGTACTTC. It is translated as CASSLGGTYEQYF.